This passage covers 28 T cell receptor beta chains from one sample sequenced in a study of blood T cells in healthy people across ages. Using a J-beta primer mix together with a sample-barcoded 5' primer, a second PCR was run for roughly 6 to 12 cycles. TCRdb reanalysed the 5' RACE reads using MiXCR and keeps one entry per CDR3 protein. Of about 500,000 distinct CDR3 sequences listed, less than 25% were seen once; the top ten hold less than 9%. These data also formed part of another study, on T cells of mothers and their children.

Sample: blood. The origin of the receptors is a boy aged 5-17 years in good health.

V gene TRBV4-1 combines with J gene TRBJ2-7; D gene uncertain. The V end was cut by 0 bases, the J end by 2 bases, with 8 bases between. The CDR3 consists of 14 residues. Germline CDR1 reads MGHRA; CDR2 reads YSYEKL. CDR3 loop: CASSQDFGTYEQYF. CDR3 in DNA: TGCGCCAGCAGCCAAGATTTTGGCACCTACGAGCAGTACTTC.

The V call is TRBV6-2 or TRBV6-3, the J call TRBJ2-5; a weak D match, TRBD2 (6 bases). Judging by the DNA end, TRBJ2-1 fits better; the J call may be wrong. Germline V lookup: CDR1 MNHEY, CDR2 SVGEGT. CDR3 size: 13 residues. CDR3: CASSYSGLAGQFF. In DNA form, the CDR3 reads TGTGCCAGCAGTTACTCGGGACTGGCGGGGCAGTTCTTC.

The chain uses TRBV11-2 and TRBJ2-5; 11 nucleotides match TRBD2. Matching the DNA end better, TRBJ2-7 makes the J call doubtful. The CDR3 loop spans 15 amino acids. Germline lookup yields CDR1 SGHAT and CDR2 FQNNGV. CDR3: CASSSLAGGLYEQYF. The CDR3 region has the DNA TGTGCCAGCAGCTCCCTAGCGGGGGGCCTCTACGAGCAGTACTTC.

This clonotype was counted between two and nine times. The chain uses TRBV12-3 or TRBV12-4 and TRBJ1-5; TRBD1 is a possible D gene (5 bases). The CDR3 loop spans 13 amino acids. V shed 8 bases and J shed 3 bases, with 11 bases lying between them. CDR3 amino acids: CASRDRNNQPQHF. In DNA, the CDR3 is TGTGCCAGCCGCGACAGAAACAATCAGCCCCAGCATTTT.

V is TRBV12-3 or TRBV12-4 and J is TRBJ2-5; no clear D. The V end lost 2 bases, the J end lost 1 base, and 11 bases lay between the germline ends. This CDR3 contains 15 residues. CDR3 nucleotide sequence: TGTGCCAGCAGTTTATGGTCCAGCCTCCAAGAGACCCAGTACTTC. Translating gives CASSLWSSLQETQYF.

CDR3 DNA: TGCAGTGCGGCCGGGACAGTCTTTGGGGCCAACGTCCTGACTTTC. Translating it yields CSAAGTVFGANVLTF. V and J are TRBV20-1 and TRBJ2-6, with 7 bases that match TRBD1. Losses at the gene ends were 6 bases for V and 3 bases for J; bases not matched to a gene: 8. The CDR3 runs to 15 residues. Germline lookup yields CDR1 DFQATT and CDR2 SNEGSKA (reference sequence).

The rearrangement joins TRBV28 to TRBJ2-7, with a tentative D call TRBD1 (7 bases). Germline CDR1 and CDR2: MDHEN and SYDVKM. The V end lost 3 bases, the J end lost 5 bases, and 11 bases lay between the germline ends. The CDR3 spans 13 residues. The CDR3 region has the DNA TGTGCCAGCAGTTTTCAGGGGGGCCACGAGCAGTACTTC. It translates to CASSFQGGHEQYF.

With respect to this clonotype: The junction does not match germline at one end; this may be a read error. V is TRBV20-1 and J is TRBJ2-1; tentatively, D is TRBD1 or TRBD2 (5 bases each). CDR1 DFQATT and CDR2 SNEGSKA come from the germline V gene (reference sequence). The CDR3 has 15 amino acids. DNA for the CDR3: TGCAGTGCTAGGGGACGCGAAAGCTCCCACAATGAGCAGTTCTTC. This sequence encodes CSARGRESSHNEQFF.

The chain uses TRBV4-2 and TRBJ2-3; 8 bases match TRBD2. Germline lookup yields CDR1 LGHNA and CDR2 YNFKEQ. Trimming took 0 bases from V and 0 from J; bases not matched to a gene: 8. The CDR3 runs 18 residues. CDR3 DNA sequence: TGTGCCAGCAGCCAAGAAGTGACCGGGACTAGAAGCACAGATACGCAGTATTTT. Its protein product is CASSQEVTGTRSTDTQYF.

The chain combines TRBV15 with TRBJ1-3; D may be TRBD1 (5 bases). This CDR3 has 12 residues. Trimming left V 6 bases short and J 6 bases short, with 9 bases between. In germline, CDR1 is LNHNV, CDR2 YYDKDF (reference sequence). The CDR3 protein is CATSEQANTIYF. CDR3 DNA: TGTGCCACCAGTGAACAGGCAAACACCATATATTTT.

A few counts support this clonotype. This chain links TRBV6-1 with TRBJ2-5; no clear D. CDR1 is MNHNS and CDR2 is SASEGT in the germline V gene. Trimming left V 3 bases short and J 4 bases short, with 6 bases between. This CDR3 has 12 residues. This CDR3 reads CASSDAVETQYF. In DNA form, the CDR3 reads TGTGCCAGCAGTGACGCTGTAGAGACCCAGTACTTC.

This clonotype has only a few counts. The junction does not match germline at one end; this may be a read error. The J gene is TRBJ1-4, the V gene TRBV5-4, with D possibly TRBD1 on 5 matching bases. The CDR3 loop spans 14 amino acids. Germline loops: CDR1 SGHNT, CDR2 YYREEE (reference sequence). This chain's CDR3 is CACSSDTANEKLFF. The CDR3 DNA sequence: TGTGCCTGCAGCTCGGACACGGCTAATGAAAAACTGTTTTTT.

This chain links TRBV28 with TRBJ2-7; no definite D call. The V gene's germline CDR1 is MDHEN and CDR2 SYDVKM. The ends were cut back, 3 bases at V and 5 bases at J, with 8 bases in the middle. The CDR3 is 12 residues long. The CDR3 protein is CASSLSGNEQYF. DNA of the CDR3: TGTGCCAGCAGTTTGTCTGGGAACGAGCAGTACTTC.

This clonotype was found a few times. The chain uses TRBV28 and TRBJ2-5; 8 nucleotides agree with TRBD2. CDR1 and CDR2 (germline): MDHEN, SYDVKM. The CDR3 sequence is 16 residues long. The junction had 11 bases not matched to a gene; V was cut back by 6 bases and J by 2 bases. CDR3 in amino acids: CASSPPGLGPQETQYF. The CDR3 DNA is TGTGCCAGCAGCCCGCCGGGACTAGGCCCACAAGAGACCCAGTACTTC. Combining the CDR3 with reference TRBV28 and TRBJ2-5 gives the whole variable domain DVKVTQSSRYLVKRTGEKVFLECVQDMDHENMFWYRQDPGLGLRLIYFSYDVKMKEKGDIPEGYSVSREKKERFSLILESASTNQTSMYLCASSPPGLGPQETQYFGPGTRLLVL.

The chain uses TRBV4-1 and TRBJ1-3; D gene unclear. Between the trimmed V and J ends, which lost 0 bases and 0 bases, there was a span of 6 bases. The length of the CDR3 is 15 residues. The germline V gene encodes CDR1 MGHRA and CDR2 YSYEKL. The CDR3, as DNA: TGCGCCAGCAGCCAAGATCACCGCTCTGGAAACACCATATATTTT. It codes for CASSQDHRSGNTIYF.

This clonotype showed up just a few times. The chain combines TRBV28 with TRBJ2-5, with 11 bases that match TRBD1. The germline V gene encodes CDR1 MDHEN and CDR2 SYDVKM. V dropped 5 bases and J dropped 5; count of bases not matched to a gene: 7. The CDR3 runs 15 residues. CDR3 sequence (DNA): TGTGCCAGCAGTGCACCGGGACAGGGGGAGGAGACCCAGTACTTC. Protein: CASSAPGQGEETQYF.

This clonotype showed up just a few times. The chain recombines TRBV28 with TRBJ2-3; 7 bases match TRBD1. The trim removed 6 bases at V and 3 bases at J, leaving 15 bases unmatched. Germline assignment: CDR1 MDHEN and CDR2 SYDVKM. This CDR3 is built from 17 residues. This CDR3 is CASRELQGTVSTDTQYF. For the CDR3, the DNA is TGTGCCAGCAGGGAACTACAGGGGACGGTGTCAACAGATACGCAGTATTTT.

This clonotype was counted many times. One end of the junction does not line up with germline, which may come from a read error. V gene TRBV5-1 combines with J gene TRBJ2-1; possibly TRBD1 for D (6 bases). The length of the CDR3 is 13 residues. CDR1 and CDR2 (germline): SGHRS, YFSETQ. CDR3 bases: TGTGCCAGCAGCTTGGACAGCTACAATGAGCAGTTCTTC. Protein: CASSLDSYNEQFF.

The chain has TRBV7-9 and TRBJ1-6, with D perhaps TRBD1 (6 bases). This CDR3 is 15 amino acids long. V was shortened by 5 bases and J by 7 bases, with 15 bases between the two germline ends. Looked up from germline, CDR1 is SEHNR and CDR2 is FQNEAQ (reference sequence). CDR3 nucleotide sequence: TGTGCCAGCAGCCCCTCACAGGGAGAAAATTCACCCCTCCACTTT. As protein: CASSPSQGENSPLHF.

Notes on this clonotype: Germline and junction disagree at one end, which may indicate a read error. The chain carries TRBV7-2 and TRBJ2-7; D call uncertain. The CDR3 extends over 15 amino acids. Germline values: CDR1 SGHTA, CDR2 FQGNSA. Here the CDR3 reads CASSLNRLTSCEQYF. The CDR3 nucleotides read TGTGCCAGCAGCCTGAACCGATTGACATCCTGCGAGCAGTACTTC.

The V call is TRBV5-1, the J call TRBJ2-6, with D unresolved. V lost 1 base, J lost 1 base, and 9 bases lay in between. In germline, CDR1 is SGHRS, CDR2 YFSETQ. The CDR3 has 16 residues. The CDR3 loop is CASSLSLGSGANVLTF. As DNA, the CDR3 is TGCGCCAGCAGCTTGAGTTTAGGTTCTGGGGCCAACGTCCTGACTTTC.

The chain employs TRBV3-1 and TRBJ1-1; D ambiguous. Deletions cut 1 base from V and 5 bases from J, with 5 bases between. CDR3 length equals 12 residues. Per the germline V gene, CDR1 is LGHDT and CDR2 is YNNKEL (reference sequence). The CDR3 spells CASSQAGTEAFF. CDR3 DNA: TGTGCCAGCAGCCAAGCGGGTACTGAAGCTTTCTTT.

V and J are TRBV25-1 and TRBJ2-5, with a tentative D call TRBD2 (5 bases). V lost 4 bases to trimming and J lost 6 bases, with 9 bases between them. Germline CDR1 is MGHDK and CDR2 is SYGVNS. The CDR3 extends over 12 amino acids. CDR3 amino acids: CASSGRGKTQYF. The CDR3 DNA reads TGTGCCAGCAGTGGACGAGGGAAGACCCAGTACTTC.

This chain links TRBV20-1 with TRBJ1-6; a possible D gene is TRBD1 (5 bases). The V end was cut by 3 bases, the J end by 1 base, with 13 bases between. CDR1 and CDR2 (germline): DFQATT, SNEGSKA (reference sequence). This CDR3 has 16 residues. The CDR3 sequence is CSARFGARSYNSPLHF. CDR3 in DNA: TGCAGTGCTAGGTTCGGGGCTCGGTCCTATAATTCACCCCTCCACTTT.

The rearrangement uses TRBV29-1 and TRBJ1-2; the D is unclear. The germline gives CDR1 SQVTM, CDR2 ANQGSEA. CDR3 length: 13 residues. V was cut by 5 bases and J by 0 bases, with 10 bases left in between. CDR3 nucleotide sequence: TGCAGCGTTACGGGGATTTCTAACTATGGCTACACCTTC. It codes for CSVTGISNYGYTF.

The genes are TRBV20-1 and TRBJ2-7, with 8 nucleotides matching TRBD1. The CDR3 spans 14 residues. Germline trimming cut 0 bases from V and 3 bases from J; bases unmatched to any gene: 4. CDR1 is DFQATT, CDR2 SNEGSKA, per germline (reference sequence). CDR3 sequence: CSARDGDRIYEQYF. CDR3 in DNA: TGCAGTGCTAGAGATGGGGACAGGATCTACGAGCAGTACTTC.

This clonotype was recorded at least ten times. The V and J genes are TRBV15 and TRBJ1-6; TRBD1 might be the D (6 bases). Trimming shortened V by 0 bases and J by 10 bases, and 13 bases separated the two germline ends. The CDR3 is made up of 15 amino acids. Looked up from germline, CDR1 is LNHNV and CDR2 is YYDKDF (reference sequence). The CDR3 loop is CATSRDQQGRSPLHF. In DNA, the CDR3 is TGTGCCACCAGCAGAGATCAACAGGGCAGATCACCCCTCCACTTT.

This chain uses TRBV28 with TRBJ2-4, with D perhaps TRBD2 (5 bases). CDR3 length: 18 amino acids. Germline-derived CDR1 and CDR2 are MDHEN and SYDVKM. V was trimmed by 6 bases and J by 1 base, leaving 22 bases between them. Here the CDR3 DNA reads TGTGCCAGCAGACCCGAGGAGGTCGTGGTTGGGGCCAAAAACATTCAGTACTTC. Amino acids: CASRPEEVVVGAKNIQYF.